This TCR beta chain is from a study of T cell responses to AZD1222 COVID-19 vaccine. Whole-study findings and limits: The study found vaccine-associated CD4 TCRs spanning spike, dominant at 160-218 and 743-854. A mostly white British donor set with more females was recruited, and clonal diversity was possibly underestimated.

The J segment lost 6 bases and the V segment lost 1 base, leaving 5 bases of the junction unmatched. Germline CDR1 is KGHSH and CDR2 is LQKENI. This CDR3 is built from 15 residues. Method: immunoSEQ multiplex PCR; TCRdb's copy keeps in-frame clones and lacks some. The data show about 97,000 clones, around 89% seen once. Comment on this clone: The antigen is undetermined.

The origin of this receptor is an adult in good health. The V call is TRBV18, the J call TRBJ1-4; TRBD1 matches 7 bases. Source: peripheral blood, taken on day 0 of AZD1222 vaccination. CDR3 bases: TGTGCCAGCTCACCACGAGGGGGCGCCGATGAAAAACTGTTTTTT. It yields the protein CASSPRGGADEKLFF.